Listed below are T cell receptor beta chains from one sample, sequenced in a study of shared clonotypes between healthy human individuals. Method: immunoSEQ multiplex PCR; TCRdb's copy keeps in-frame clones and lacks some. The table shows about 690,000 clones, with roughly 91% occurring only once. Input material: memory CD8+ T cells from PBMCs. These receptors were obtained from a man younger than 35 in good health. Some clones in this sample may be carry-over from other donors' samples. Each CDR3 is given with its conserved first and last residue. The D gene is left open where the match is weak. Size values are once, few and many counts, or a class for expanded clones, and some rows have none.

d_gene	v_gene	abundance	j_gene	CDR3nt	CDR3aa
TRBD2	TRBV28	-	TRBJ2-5	TGTGCCAGCAGTTTAGCGGGACTAGCTCAGGAGACCCAGTACTTC	CASSLAGLAQETQYF
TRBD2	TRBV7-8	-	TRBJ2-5	TGTGCCAGCAGCTCAGGAGCGGGAGGGCGACTAGAGACCCAGTACTTC	CASSSGAGGRLETQYF
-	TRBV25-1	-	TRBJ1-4	TGTGCCAGCAGTGAATTTTCGGAGGGGAGAAATGAAAAACTGTTTTTT	CASSEFSEGRNEKLFF
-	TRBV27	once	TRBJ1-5	TGTGCCAGCAGTCTCAAACAGATAGAAGTCCATCAGCCCCAGCATTTT	CASSLKQIEVHQPQHF
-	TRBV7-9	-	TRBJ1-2	TGTGCCAGCGACCCGCTGGGATGGGGGGACTATGGCTACACCTTC	CASDPLGWGDYGYTF
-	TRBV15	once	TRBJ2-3	TGTGCCACCAGCAGCGAACGGGAAACGGATACGCAGTATTTT	CATSSERETDTQYF
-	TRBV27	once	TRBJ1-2	TGTGCCAGCAGTTACAGGGCCCCTAACTATGGCTACACCTTC	CASSYRAPNYGYTF
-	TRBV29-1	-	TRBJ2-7	TGCAGCGTTGGAAAACAATACGAGCAGTACTTC	CSVGKQYEQYF
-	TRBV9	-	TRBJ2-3	TGTGCCAGCAGTGGAACACGGTGGGATACGCAGTATTTT	CASSGTRWDTQYF
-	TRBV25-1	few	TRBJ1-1	TGTGCCAGCGGGACTGGGACTGAAGCTTTCTTT	CASGTGTEAFF
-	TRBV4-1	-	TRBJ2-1	TGCGCCAGCAGCCAAGAAGACACTTCCTCCTACAATGAGCAGTTCTTC	CASSQEDTSSYNEQFF
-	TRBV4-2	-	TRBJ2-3	TGTGCCAGCAGCCCCATCGAGGGGTTAAGCACAGATACGCAGTATTTT	CASSPIEGLSTDTQYF
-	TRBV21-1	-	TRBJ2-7	TGTGCCAGCAGCCCCTGGAATCGGGGGGCCTACGAGCAGTACTTC	CASSPWNRGAYEQYF
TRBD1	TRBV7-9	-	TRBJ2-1	TGTGCCAGCAGATACAGGGGGCATGAGCAGTTCTTC	CASRYRGHEQFF
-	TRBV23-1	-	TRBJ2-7	TGCGCCAGCAGTCCCTACTCGCCCGAGCAGTACTTC	CASSPYSPEQYF
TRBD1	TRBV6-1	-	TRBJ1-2	TGTGCCAGCAGTGAAGCGCCATACAGGGGGCTAATGGTTGGCTACACCTTC	CASSEAPYRGLMVGYTF
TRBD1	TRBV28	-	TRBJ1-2	TGTGCCAGCAGCGACAGGGGATACTATGGCTACACCTTC	CASSDRGYYGYTF
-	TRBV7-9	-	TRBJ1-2	TGTGCCAGCGGACCCGCCGTGACGGCCTATGGCTACACCTTC	CASGPAVTAYGYTF
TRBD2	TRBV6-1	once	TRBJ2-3	TGTGCCAGCAGTGCACTAGCGGGAGGCTCAGATACGCAGTATTTT	CASSALAGGSDTQYF
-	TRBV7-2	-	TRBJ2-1	TGTGCCAGCAGCTTAGCACGTCTTAGCGGTTTATACAATGAGCAGTTCTTC	CASSLARLSGLYNEQFF
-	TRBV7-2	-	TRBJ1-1	TGTGCCAGCAGCTTAGCCTTCGAAGCTTTCTTT	CASSLAFEAFF
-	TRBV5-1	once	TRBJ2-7	TGCGCCAGCAGCTTGGCCGGGACCGCAACCTACGAGCAGTACTTC	CASSLAGTATYEQYF
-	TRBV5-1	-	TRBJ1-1	TGCGCCAGCAGCTTAGCAGTTAACACTGAAGCTTTCTTT	CASSLAVNTEAFF
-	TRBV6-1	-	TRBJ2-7	TGTGCCAGCAGTCCCATCGGACGGACCTACGAGCAGTACTTC	CASSPIGRTYEQYF
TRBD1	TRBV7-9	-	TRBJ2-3	TGTGCCAGCAGCTTCAGGGGGAGCACAGATACGCAGTATTTT	CASSFRGSTDTQYF
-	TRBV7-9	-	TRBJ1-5	TGTGCCAGCAGCCTTGGGGGGGCTAATCAGCCCCAGCATTTT	CASSLGGANQPQHF
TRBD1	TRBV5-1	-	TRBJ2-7	TGCGCCAGCAGCTTAGGACAGGGGTGGTACGAGCAGTACTTC	CASSLGQGWYEQYF
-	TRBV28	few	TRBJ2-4	TGTGCCAGCAGTACCCCGTACGTATGGGGGAGTGGTTACATTCAGTACTTC	CASSTPYVWGSGYIQYF
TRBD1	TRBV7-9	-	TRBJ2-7	TGTGCCAGCAGCGCGGACAGGTACGAGCAGTACTTC	CASSADRYEQYF
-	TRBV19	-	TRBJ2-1	TGTGCCACCGACCCGGGAATTAGAAGGAATGAGCAGTTCTTC	CATDPGIRRNEQFF
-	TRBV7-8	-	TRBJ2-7	TGTGCCAGCAGCTTAGACAGTAGCGGAGCCTACGAGCAGTACTTC	CASSLDSSGAYEQYF
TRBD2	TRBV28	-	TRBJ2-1	TGTGCCAGCATCCCTTCGGGACTAGTTGGCGAGCAGTTCTTC	CASIPSGLVGEQFF
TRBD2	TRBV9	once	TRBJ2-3	TGTGCCAGCAGCGTAGGGAGCGGGAGGTACGTCGCAGATACGCAGTATTTT	CASSVGSGRYVADTQYF
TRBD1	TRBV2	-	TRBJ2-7	TGTGCCAGCTTAGGACAGGGGCCTTTTTACGAGCAGTACTTC	CASLGQGPFYEQYF
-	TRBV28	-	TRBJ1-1	TGTGCCAGCAGTTTCCAAGCCGGGCAGATGAACACTGAAGCTTTCTTT	CASSFQAGQMNTEAFF
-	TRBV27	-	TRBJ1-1	TGTGCCAGCAGTTTTCTGGGGAAGGGTACTGAAGCTTTCTTT	CASSFLGKGTEAFF
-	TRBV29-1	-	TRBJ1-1	TGCAGCGTTGTTGTCAGCAGTATGAACACTGAAGCTTTCTTT	CSVVVSSMNTEAFF
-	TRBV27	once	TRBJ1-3	TGTGCCAGCAGTCCCCTATTGGAGGGGAACACCATATATTTT	CASSPLLEGNTIYF
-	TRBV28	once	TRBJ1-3	TGTGCCAGCAGTTTATGGGGCAGACAGCCGAGAAACACCATATATTTT	CASSLWGRQPRNTIYF
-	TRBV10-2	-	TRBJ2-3	TGCGCCAGCAGTGATCGGGATTGGGACTTCGATACGCAGTATTTT	CASSDRDWDFDTQYF
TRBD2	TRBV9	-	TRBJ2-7	TGTGCCAGCAGCGCCAGCGGGGATTTCTACGAGCAGTACTTC	CASSASGDFYEQYF
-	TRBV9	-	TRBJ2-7	TGTGCCAGCAGCCCTACCCCCTGGCAGGGGAGCTCCTACGAGCAGTACTTC	CASSPTPWQGSSYEQYF
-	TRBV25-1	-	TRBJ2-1	TGTGCCAGCAGTGAACTTAGGGGGTCGGTTCTGTTCTTC	CASSELRGSVLFF
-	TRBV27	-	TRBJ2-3	TGTGCCAGCAGTCCTGCCTTAGGGGGGTCCCCAGATACGCAGTATTTT	CASSPALGGSPDTQYF
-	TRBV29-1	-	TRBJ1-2	TGCAGCGTTGAAGATCTACTTGGGGGCTACACCTTC	CSVEDLLGGYTF
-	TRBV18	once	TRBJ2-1	TGTGCCAGCTCACTACTCCGAACAGGGAATTCGTCCTACAATGAGCAGTTCTTC	CASSLLRTGNSSYNEQFF
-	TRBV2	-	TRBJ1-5	TGTGCCAGCAGTGAAGGCCGGGGAAGCAATCAGCCCCAGCATTTT	CASSEGRGSNQPQHF
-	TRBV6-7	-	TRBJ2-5	TGTGCCAGCAGCGGACGCCGGGCAGGGGAATACCAAGAGACCCAGTACTTC	CASSGRRAGEYQETQYF